These 30 T cell receptor beta chains share one sample of origin, sequenced in a study of blood T cell repertoires in COVID-19. Here immunoSEQ multiplex PCR was the method, and the copy in TCRdb shows in-frame clones only, minus some. Among approximately 180,000 clones listed, 85% to 90% were seen once. Source material: PBMCs or T cells enriched from blood (not recorded which). The receptors stem from a woman aged 35 to 49 with acute COVID-19.

The rearrangement links TRBV7-9 to TRBJ1-3, with D perhaps matching TRBD1 (6 bases). CDR3 size: 16 residues. Germline V gene lookup returns CDR1 SEHNR and CDR2 FQNEAQ (reference sequence). V was pared by 5 bases and J by 0 bases, with 14 bases between. The CDR3 bases are TGTGCCAGCAGCCACGCCAGGGGAGACTCTGGAAACACCATATATTTT. As protein: CASSHARGDSGNTIYF.

This chain uses TRBV5-1 with TRBJ2-1; TRBD1 agrees at 7 bases. CDR1 and CDR2 from the germline V gene are SGHRS and YFSETQ. J lost 1 base, V lost 6 bases, and 7 bases had no gene match. The CDR3 sequence is 15 residues long. CDR3 sequence: CASTSQGLSYNEQFF. In nucleotides, the CDR3 is TGCGCCAGCACCTCACAGGGGTTGTCCTACAATGAGCAGTTCTTC.

Concerning this clone: Other nucleotide sequences in the sample specify the same CDR3. The chain employs TRBV7-9 and TRBJ1-1; no clear D. The V gene's germline CDR1 is SEHNR and CDR2 FQNEAQ (reference sequence). This CDR3 is built from 13 residues. The V end was cut by 2 bases, the J end by 5 bases, with 9 bases between. The CDR3 is CASSLSGGTEAFF. Here the CDR3 DNA reads TGTGCCAGCAGCTTAAGCGGTGGGACTGAAGCTTTCTTT.

The V gene is TRBV19, the J gene TRBJ2-3, with 11 bases fitting TRBD2. The CDR3 totals 14 residues. The V segment lost 2 bases and the J segment 5 bases; nucleotides outside the gene matches: 0. Germline CDR1 and CDR2: LNHDA and SQIVND (reference sequence). The CDR3 loop reads CASSILAGGDTQYF. CDR3 DNA sequence: TGTGCCAGTAGTATACTAGCGGGGGGAGATACGCAGTATTTT.

The rearrangement uses TRBV28 and TRBJ2-7; 7 bases agree with TRBD1. Germline CDR1 reads MDHEN; CDR2 reads SYDVKM. V shed 5 bases, J shed 7 bases, and the junction held 14 bases outside the gene matches. The CDR3 spans 15 residues. This CDR3 reads CASSHPSDRAPEQYF. The CDR3 DNA is TGTGCCAGCAGTCACCCCTCAGACAGGGCCCCTGAGCAGTACTTC.

This chain joins TRBV7-6 and TRBJ1-6; 7 bases align to TRBD1. CDR3 length equals 15 residues. Germline V gene data show CDR1 as SGHVS and CDR2 as FNYEAQ. V was clipped by 5 bases and J by 7 bases; unmatched bases: 8. The CDR3 loop is CASSARQGTNSPLHF. The CDR3 nucleotides are TGTGCCAGCAGCGCCAGACAGGGTACGAATTCACCCCTCCACTTT. Full variable domain (outside the CDR3, taken from reference TRBV7-6 and TRBJ1-6): GAGVSQSPRYKVTKRGQDVALRCDPISGHVSLYWYRQALGQGPEFLTYFNYEAQQDKSGLPNDRFSAERPEGSISTLTIQRTEQRDSAMYRCASSARQGTNSPLHFGNGTRLTVT.

The rearrangement uses TRBV9 and TRBJ2-2, with 11 bases identical to TRBD2. Trimming at V came to 4 bases and at J to 3 bases, leaving 2 bases not matched to a gene. CDR1 and CDR2 from the germline V gene are SGDLS and YYNGEE. The CDR3 totals 15 residues. The CDR3 protein is CASSHSGGDTGELFF. In DNA form, the CDR3 reads TGTGCCAGCAGCCATAGCGGGGGGGACACCGGGGAGCTGTTTTTT.

The rearrangement uses TRBV6-6 and TRBJ2-7; 8 bases map to TRBD1. The CDR3 contains 13 residues. CDR1 MNHNY and CDR2 SVGAGI come from the germline V gene (reference sequence). Trimming cost V 7 bases and J 5 bases; bases outside gene matches: 7. CDR3 loop: CASTRQGADEQYF. The CDR3 DNA reads TGTGCCAGCACCCGGCAGGGGGCCGACGAGCAGTACTTC.

The chain is built from TRBV7-8 and TRBJ1-5; D remains ambiguous. This CDR3 has 16 residues. V was shortened by 1 base and J by 6 bases, with 16 bases between the two germline ends. The V gene's germline CDR1 is SGHVS and CDR2 FQNEAQ. The CDR3 DNA sequence: TGTGCCAGCAGCTTAGGGTGGAGGGCTGAGATTCAGCCCCAGCATTTT. Protein: CASSLGWRAEIQPQHF.

A remark on this clone: The junction does not match germline at one end; this may be a read error. The chain has TRBV6-5 and TRBJ2-7, with D possibly being TRBD1 (6 bases). CDR3 length: 12 residues. Looked up from germline, CDR1 is MNHEY and CDR2 is SVGAGI. CDR3 residues: CASSRTGLSLHF. CDR3 coding DNA: TGTGCCAGCAGCCGAACAGGGCTCTCTCTCCACTTC.

This rearrangement joins TRBV28 to TRBJ2-7; 9 bases agree with TRBD2. The V gene's germline CDR1 is MDHEN and CDR2 SYDVKM. The CDR3 is made up of 14 amino acids. V was clipped by 3 bases and J by 3 bases; unmatched bases: 3. The DNA for the CDR3 is TGTGCCAGCAGTTTTGCGGGGGGGGGCTACGAGCAGTACTTC. Its translation: CASSFAGGGYEQYF.

The V gene is TRBV27, the J gene TRBJ1-5; D remains ambiguous. This CDR3 is built from 11 residues. The germline V gene encodes CDR1 MNHEY and CDR2 SMNVEV (reference sequence). The V end lost 5 bases, the J end lost 5 bases, and 4 bases lay between the germline ends. The CDR3 sequence: CASSLDQPQHF. The DNA of the CDR3 is TGTGCCAGCAGTCTAGATCAGCCCCAGCATTTT.

The gene calls are TRBV28 and TRBJ1-5, with TRBD1 matching 8 bases. V shed 6 bases and J 4 bases; nucleotides not matched to a gene: 17. The length of the CDR3 is 18 residues. Germline values: CDR1 MDHEN, CDR2 SYDVKM. The CDR3, as DNA: TGTGCCAGCAGCGACCGGTACCAAGGGACAGGCCAAAATCAGCCCCAGCATTTT. Its protein is CASSDRYQGTGQNQPQHF. The variable domain in full, completed from reference TRBV28 and TRBJ1-5, reads DVKVTQSSRYLVKRTGEKVFLECVQDMDHENMFWYRQDPGLGLRLIYFSYDVKMKEKGDIPEGYSVSREKKERFSLILESASTNQTSMYLCASSDRYQGTGQNQPQHFGDGTRLSIL.

A single count supports this clone. V and J are TRBV6-5 and TRBJ1-6; D uncertain. Germline loops: CDR1 MNHEY, CDR2 SVGAGI. Trimming removed 6 bases at V and 5 bases at J, with 14 bases between. This CDR3 region has 15 residues. In DNA, the CDR3 is TGTGCCAGCAGCCCCCCGGGATCTAATAATTCACCCCTCCACTTT. As protein: CASSPPGSNNSPLHF.

This rearrangement joins TRBV6-5 to TRBJ1-2, with 9 nucleotides matching TRBD1. Germline V gene sequence: CDR1 MNHEY, CDR2 SVGAGI. V trimming: 2 bases; J trimming: 3 bases; junction bases outside the gene matches: 4. The CDR3 extends over 15 amino acids. The CDR3 loop is CASSYGTGSYYGYTF. CDR3 DNA: TGTGCCAGCAGTTACGGGACAGGGTCCTACTATGGCTACACCTTC.

J is TRBJ2-3 and V is TRBV6-5; 8 bases are shared with TRBD2. V shed 8 bases and J 4 bases; nucleotides not matched to a gene: 11. Germline-derived CDR1 and CDR2 are MNHEY and SVGAGI. This CDR3 comprises 15 residues. CDR3 DNA sequence: TGTGCCAGCTCAGGACCGGGAGGGTCCGCAGATACGCAGTATTTT. Amino acid sequence: CASSGPGGSADTQYF.

The V and J genes are TRBV24-1 and TRBJ2-2; 7 bases are a match to TRBD1. This CDR3 contains 14 residues. From germline, CDR1 is KGHDR and CDR2 SFDVKD. J lost 4 bases, V lost 3 bases, and 1 base had no gene match. The CDR3 loop reads CATSDTGATGELFF. CDR3 DNA sequence: TGTGCCACCAGTGATACAGGGGCCACCGGGGAGCTGTTTTTT.

This clone was observed a few times. This chain links TRBV5-1 with TRBJ2-2; TRBD2 matches 12 bases. This CDR3 is 21 amino acids long. J was trimmed by 3 bases and V by 0 bases; bases with no gene match: 15. Germline values: CDR1 SGHRS, CDR2 YFSETQ. The CDR3 protein is CASSLGKGPSGRALHTGELFF. Written as DNA, the CDR3 is TGCGCCAGCAGCTTGGGCAAAGGTCCTAGCGGGAGGGCCCTCCACACCGGGGAGCTGTTTTTT.

In its sample, this clone was seen once. The chain is built from TRBV9 and TRBJ2-1, with TRBD2 as a possible D gene (5 bases). Trimming left V 1 base short and J 2 bases short, with 10 bases between. Germline values: CDR1 SGDLS, CDR2 YYNGEE. The CDR3 sequence is 15 residues long. DNA of the CDR3: TGTGCCAGCAGCGTAAGGGAGTCAGCCTACAATGAGCAGTTCTTC. It codes for CASSVRESAYNEQFF.

CDR3 sequence (DNA): TGTGCCAGCAGCTGGACAGGGAGGGGAGGCGATGAGCAGTTCTTC. As protein: CASSWTGRGGDEQFF. V gene TRBV28 combines with J gene TRBJ2-1; D may be TRBD1 (8 bases). The CDR3 covers 15 residues. V was trimmed by 6 bases and J by 8 bases, leaving 20 bases between them. Germline CDR1 and CDR2: MDHEN and SYDVKM.

This chain joins TRBV11-3 and TRBJ2-1; 9 positions match TRBD2. Germline V gene lookup returns CDR1 SGHNT and CDR2 YENEEA. With 3 bases clipped from V and 5 bases from J, the junction kept 2 bases outside the gene matches. This CDR3 region has 14 residues. CDR3 nucleotides: TGTGCCAGCAGCTTGGGACTAGCCAACAATGAGCAGTTCTTC. This sequence encodes CASSLGLANNEQFF.

The rearrangement links TRBV7-6 to TRBJ2-2, with TRBD2 identical over 10 bases. Trimming cost V 4 bases and J 3 bases; bases outside gene matches: 8. The CDR3 consists of 17 residues. In germline, CDR1 is SGHVS, CDR2 FNYEAQ. The CDR3 DNA reads as TGTGCCAGCAGCTCCCTTGGACTAGCGGAAGACACCGGGGAGCTGTTTTTT. Translated: CASSSLGLAEDTGELFF.

This clone was observed a few times. CDR3 DNA: TGTGCCAGTAGTCAGACAGGGGGAACTTACAATGAGCAGTTCTTC. Its translation: CASSQTGGTYNEQFF. The chain joins TRBV19 to TRBJ2-1, with 9 bases fitting TRBD1. Germline-derived CDR1 and CDR2 are LNHDA and SQIVND (reference sequence). V was pared by 5 bases and J by 4 bases, with 6 bases of the junction left unmatched. CDR3 size: 15 residues.

Comment on this clone: Sequence at one end of the junction differs from germline and may be a read error. V gene TRBV7-2 combines with J gene TRBJ2-2; D possibly corresponds to TRBD1 (6 bases). CDR1 is SGHTA, CDR2 FQGNSA, per germline. The CDR3 is 16 amino acids. CDR3 amino acids: CASSLEGQRGTGELFF. In DNA, the CDR3 is TGTGCCAGCAGTTTAGAGGGACAACGGGGCACCGGGGAGCTGTTTTTT.

The chain couples TRBV5-6 to TRBJ1-1; maybe TRBD1 (6 bases). Trimming removed 4 bases from V and 1 base from J, with 14 bases in between. The CDR3 runs 15 residues. Germline CDR1 is SGHDT and CDR2 is YYEEEE. The CDR3 sequence: CASSPSYRANTEAFF. The DNA for the CDR3 is TGTGCCAGCAGCCCATCCTACAGGGCGAACACTGAAGCTTTCTTT.

The chain employs TRBV5-4 and TRBJ2-7; D remains ambiguous. Germline CDR1 reads SGHNT; CDR2 reads YYREEE (reference sequence). The CDR3 extends over 13 amino acids. V lost 0 bases, J lost 1 base, and 5 bases lay in between. The CDR3 is CASSLDRSYEQYF. The CDR3 nucleotides are TGTGCCAGCAGCTTGGACAGATCCTACGAGCAGTACTTC.

This clone was recorded a few times. The same CDR3 also results from other DNA sequences found in this sample. The rearrangement links TRBV9 to TRBJ1-6, with 9 positions matching TRBD1. The J segment lost 10 bases and the V segment lost 4 bases, leaving 9 bases of the junction unmatched. The CDR3 covers 15 residues. Germline-derived CDR1 and CDR2 are SGDLS and YYNGEE. CDR3 sequence: CASSPGQGKDSPLHF. Here the CDR3 DNA reads TGTGCCAGCAGCCCCGGACAGGGGAAGGACTCACCCCTCCACTTT.

V and J are TRBV28 and TRBJ1-1; 10 nucleotides match TRBD1. V lost 4 bases, J lost 1 base, and 9 bases stayed unmatched. The CDR3 runs to 17 residues. Germline V lookup: CDR1 MDHEN, CDR2 SYDVKM. In DNA form, the CDR3 reads TGTGCCAGCAGTTCCCCTGGGACAGGGGTCAAGAACACTGAAGCTTTCTTT. It yields the protein CASSSPGTGVKNTEAFF.

The rearrangement links TRBV7-3 to TRBJ2-3; the D gene is possibly TRBD2 (6 bases). Trimming shortened V by 1 base and J by 2 bases, and 16 bases separated the two germline ends. CDR1 is SGHTA, CDR2 FQGTGA, per germline. The length of the CDR3 is 17 residues. CDR3 coding DNA: TGTGCCAGCAGCTTAAGAACTCTCTCGGGGGACACAGATACGCAGTATTTT. Residues: CASSLRTLSGDTDTQYF.

This chain links TRBV6-5 with TRBJ2-7; 9 nucleotides match TRBD1. The CDR3 consists of 15 residues. Germline CDR1 is MNHEY and CDR2 is SVGAGI. The V gene end was trimmed by 5 bases and the J gene end by 3 bases; junction bases not matched to a gene: 8. The CDR3 DNA follows: TGTGCCAGCAGTCCCCCACAGGGGGCCCACTACGAGCAGTACTTC. Translation gives CASSPPQGAHYEQYF.